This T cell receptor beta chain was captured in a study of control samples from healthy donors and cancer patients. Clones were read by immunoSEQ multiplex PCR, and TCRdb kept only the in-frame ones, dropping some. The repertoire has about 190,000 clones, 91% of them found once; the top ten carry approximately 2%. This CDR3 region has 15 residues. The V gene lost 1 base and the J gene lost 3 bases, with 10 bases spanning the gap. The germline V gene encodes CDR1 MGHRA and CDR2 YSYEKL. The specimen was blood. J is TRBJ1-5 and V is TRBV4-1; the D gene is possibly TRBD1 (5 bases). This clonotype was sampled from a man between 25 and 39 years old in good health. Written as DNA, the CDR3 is TGCGCCAGCAGCCAAGGAACAGGCCCCAATCAGCCCCAGCATTTT. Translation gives CASSQGTGPNQPQHF.